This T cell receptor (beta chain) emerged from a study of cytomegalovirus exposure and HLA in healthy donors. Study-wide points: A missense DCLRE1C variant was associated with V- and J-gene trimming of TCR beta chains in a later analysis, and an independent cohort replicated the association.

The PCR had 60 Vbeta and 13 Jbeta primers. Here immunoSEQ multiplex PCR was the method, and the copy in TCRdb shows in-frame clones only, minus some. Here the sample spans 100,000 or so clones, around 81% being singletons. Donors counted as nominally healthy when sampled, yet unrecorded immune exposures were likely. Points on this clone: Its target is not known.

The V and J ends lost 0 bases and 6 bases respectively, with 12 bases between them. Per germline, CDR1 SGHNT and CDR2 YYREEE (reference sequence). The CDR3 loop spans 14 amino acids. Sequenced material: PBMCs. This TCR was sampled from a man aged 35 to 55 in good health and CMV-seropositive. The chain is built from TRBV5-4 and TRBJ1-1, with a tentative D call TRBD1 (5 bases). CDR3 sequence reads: CASSLETPGAEAFF. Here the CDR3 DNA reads TGTGCCAGCAGCTTGGAAACCCCGGGGGCTGAAGCTTTCTTT.